These T cell receptor beta chains were read from a single sample in a study of CD8 T cells in Susac syndrome. MiXCR, run by TCRdb on the immunoSEQ multiplex PCR reads, gives a single entry per CDR3 protein. The sample consists of 250,000 to 300,000 distinct CDR3 sequences, roughly 84% of them appearing once. Sequencing input: CD8+ T cells from PBMCs. These receptors were collected from a human donor with multiple sclerosis. The CDR3 runs from the conserved cysteine through the conserved F or W. A D gene is named only where the DNA matches it firmly. Clone size is given for some rows only: seen once, a few or many times, or a class if the clone is expanded.

>14|.|TRBV12-3/TRBV12-4|TRBJ2-1|once
TGTGCCAGCAGTTTTAAGGGGCGGGACAATGAGCAGTTCTTC
CASSFKGRDNEQFF
>10|.|TRBV20-1|TRBJ1-3|.
TGCAGTGCTGGATGGGACACCATATATTTT
CSAGWDTIYF
>18|.|TRBV28|TRBJ2-3|.
TGTGCCAGCAGTGCCTCCGGGACGGGATATGGGACCGCAGATACGCAGTATTTT
CASSASGTGYGTADTQYF
>11|.|TRBV7-9|TRBJ2-1|.
TGTGCCAGCAGCTTAGACAGTGAGCAGTTCTTC
CASSLDSEQFF
>11|.|TRBV20-1|TRBJ1-2|.
TGCAGTGCCCCGGACAGCCCCGGCTACACCTTC
CSAPDSPGYTF
>14|.|TRBV27|TRBJ1-2|.
TGTGCCAGCAGTTTAGTCGGAGGGACAATGGGCTACACCTTC
CASSLVGGTMGYTF
>15|.|TRBV10-3|TRBJ2-3|.
TGTGCCATTTGGACGGGCGGGACCGTGGCAGATACGCAGTATTTT
CAIWTGGTVADTQYF
>15|TRBD1|TRBV7-9|TRBJ2-5|.
TGTGCCAGCAGCTTCCGTACAGGGGTCCAAGAGACCCAGTACTTC
CASSFRTGVQETQYF
>13|TRBD2|TRBV27|TRBJ2-7|.
TGTGCCAGCCAGACTAGCGGGAACTTGGAGCAGTACTTC
CASQTSGNLEQYF
>15|TRBD2|TRBV5-1|TRBJ2-3|.
TGCGCCAGCAGCTTTGGGACTAGCGGCACAGATACGCAGTATTTT
CASSFGTSGTDTQYF
>16|TRBD2|TRBV5-1|TRBJ2-1|.
TGCGCCAGCAGCTTTCTGGCTGGCGGGAGGAACAATGAGCAGTTCTTC
CASSFLAGGRNNEQFF
>15|.|TRBV6-5|TRBJ2-7|.
TGTGCCAGCAGTTACTTGGGAACGGGCTCCTACGAGCAGTACTTC
CASSYLGTGSYEQYF
>14|.|TRBV9|TRBJ2-7|.
TGTGCCAGCAGCGTAGGAGACTTTTCCTACGAGCAGTACTTC
CASSVGDFSYEQYF
>13|.|TRBV30|TRBJ1-5|.
TGTGCCTGGAGTGAAGGCGGCAATCAGCCCCAGCATTTT
CAWSEGGNQPQHF
>17|TRBD2|TRBV9|TRBJ2-1|once
TGTGCCAGCAGCGAGGGGACTAGCGGGACCTCCTACAATGAGCAGTTCTTC
CASSEGTSGTSYNEQFF
>14|TRBD2|TRBV20-1|TRBJ2-7|.
TGCAGTGGTAGGGAGTCTAGCGGCCCCTACGAGCAGTACTTC
CSGRESSGPYEQYF
>15|TRBD2|TRBV20-1|TRBJ2-5|.
TGCAGTGCTAGCAGCGGGAGGGTACCGCAAGAGACCCAGTACTTC
CSASSGRVPQETQYF